Each of the 27 T cell receptor beta chains below was sequenced from the same sample in a study of shared clonotypes between healthy human individuals. Profiling relied on immunoSEQ multiplex PCR, and the TCRdb table lists in-frame clones only, not all of them. The sample records about 610,000 clones, about 96% being singletons. Sample: naive CD4+ T cells sorted from blood. Subset meaning: CD45RA+ positively selected. These receptors all come from a woman under 40 in good health.

This clone was observed once. The J gene is TRBJ1-1, the V gene TRBV5-1, with 9 bases lining up with TRBD1. Germline-derived CDR1 and CDR2 are SGHRS and YFSETQ. The CDR3 runs 15 residues. The ends lost 3 bases at V and 1 base at J; junction bases unmatched: 4. This chain's CDR3 is CASSYTGGPNTEAFF. In DNA form, the CDR3 reads TGCGCCAGCAGCTACACAGGGGGCCCGAACACTGAAGCTTTCTTT.

V is TRBV6-5 and J is TRBJ1-5, with D uncertain. CDR3 length equals 14 residues. Germline CDR1 is MNHEY and CDR2 is SVGAGI. V lost 2 bases and J lost 6, with 11 bases in between. The CDR3 DNA follows: TGTGCCAGCAGTTACCACGTCCTAGGTCAGCCCCAGCATTTT. Translated: CASSYHVLGQPQHF.

V usage is TRBV28 and J usage is TRBJ1-1, with unresolved D. CDR1 is MDHEN, CDR2 SYDVKM, per germline. Deletions cut 1 base from V and 7 bases from J, with 10 bases between. The CDR3 totals 13 residues. As DNA, the CDR3 is TGTGCCAGCAGTTTATATCACAGAAGTGAAGCTTTCTTT. Amino acid sequence: CASSLYHRSEAFF.

The CDR3 sequence is CASSLEGGSTDTQYF. CDR3 DNA sequence: TGTGCCAGCTCTCTTGAGGGCGGGAGCACAGATACGCAGTATTTT. The V and J genes are TRBV6-1 and TRBJ2-3; the D gene is possibly TRBD2 (5 bases). The CDR3 loop spans 15 amino acids. Germline V gene sequence: CDR1 MNHNS, CDR2 SASEGT. Trimming shortened V by 8 bases and J by 0 bases, and 15 bases separated the two germline ends.

The rearrangement joins TRBV5-1 to TRBJ2-5; no definite D call. The CDR3 sequence is 12 residues long. Trimming left V 4 bases short and J 5 bases short, with 9 bases between. Germline CDR1 SGHRS, CDR2 YFSETQ. This CDR3 is CASSESDETQYF. CDR3 coding DNA: TGCGCCAGCAGCGAAAGTGACGAGACCCAGTACTTC.

Turning to this clone: The sample holds other DNA sequences that translate to the same CDR3. The chain uses TRBV28 and TRBJ1-5; D is undetermined. The CDR3 loop spans 11 amino acids. V lost 5 bases to trimming and J lost 4 bases, with 3 bases between them. CDR1 and CDR2 (germline): MDHEN, SYDVKM. DNA of the CDR3: TGTGCCAGCAGTACGAATCAGCCCCAGCATTTT. This codes for CASSTNQPQHF.

V is TRBV27 and J is TRBJ1-1, with 7 positions matching TRBD1. The V and J ends lost 2 bases and 1 base, in that order; junction bases with no gene match: 7. The CDR3 has 16 amino acids. Germline V gene data show CDR1 as MNHEY and CDR2 as SMNVEV (reference sequence). For the CDR3, the DNA is TGTGCCAGCAGTTTAAAGTATGAGGGGGCGAACACTGAAGCTTTCTTT. It encodes CASSLKYEGANTEAFF.

The chain combines TRBV6-6 with TRBJ1-2; D is undetermined. Trimming removed 8 bases at V and 4 bases at J, with 5 bases between. CDR3 size: 10 residues. CDR1 and CDR2 from the germline V gene are MNHNY and SVGAGI (reference sequence). In nucleotides, the CDR3 is TGTGCCAGCTGGGCCTATGGCTACACCTTC. Translating gives CASWAYGYTF.

As DNA, the CDR3 is TGTGCCTCCGGGGGGGACAGGGCCACTGAAGCTTTCTTT. This encodes CASGGDRATEAFF. This chain connects TRBV10-3 to TRBJ1-1, with 9 bases identical to TRBD1. Germline CDR1 reads ENHRY; CDR2 reads SYGVKD. J was trimmed by 4 bases and V by 11 bases; bases with no gene match: 8. This CDR3 has 13 residues.

This clone was seen once. The rearrangement joins TRBV25-1 to TRBJ2-7, with D hard to call. The ends were cut back, 8 bases at V and 0 bases at J, with 11 bases in the middle. Germline CDR1 reads MGHDK; CDR2 reads SYGVNS. This CDR3 comprises 13 residues. The CDR3 spells CASVPRNSYEQYF. DNA for the CDR3: TGTGCCAGCGTACCCCGGAACTCCTACGAGCAGTACTTC.

This sequence joins TRBV5-1 and TRBJ2-7; 15 bases are shared with TRBD2. Germline assignment: CDR1 SGHRS and CDR2 YFSETQ. J lost 4 bases, V lost 4 bases, and 12 bases had no gene match. The CDR3 has 18 amino acids. The CDR3 protein is CASSPRGLAGGRKYEQYF. The CDR3, as DNA: TGCGCCAGCAGCCCAAGGGGACTAGCGGGAGGAAGGAAGTACGAGCAGTACTTC.

The chain couples TRBV9 to TRBJ2-7, with D tentatively TRBD2 (6 bases). V lost 0 bases to trimming and J lost 0 bases, with 10 bases between them. This CDR3 comprises 15 residues. Germline CDR1 is SGDLS and CDR2 is YYNGEE. In nucleotides, the CDR3 is TGTGCCAGCAGCGTAGGACGGGAGCCCTCCTACGAGCAGTACTTC. As protein: CASSVGREPSYEQYF.

The chain recombines TRBV6-5 with TRBJ1-5, with TRBD1 as a possible D gene (5 bases). The CDR3 is 14 residues long. The germline V gene has CDR1 MNHEY and CDR2 SVGAGI. Deletions cut 5 bases from V and 2 bases from J, with 10 bases between. DNA of the CDR3: TGTGCCAGCAGTCCACGGGGGGGCAATCAGCCCCAGCATTTT. Its protein is CASSPRGGNQPQHF.

The chain joins TRBV5-6 to TRBJ2-1, with 14 nucleotides matching TRBD2. CDR1 and CDR2 from the germline V gene are SGHDT and YYEEEE. The CDR3 sequence is 16 residues long. V was pared by 3 bases and J by 6 bases, with 5 bases of the junction left unmatched. The CDR3 protein is CASSWTSGRIGNEQFF. CDR3 DNA: TGTGCCAGCAGCTGGACTAGCGGGAGGATTGGCAATGAGCAGTTCTTC.

This clone came up once. The CDR3 loop reads CASDIHGGRSDGYTF. The CDR3 region has the DNA TGTGCCAGCGACATCCACGGGGGTCGATCTGATGGCTACACCTTC. The rearrangement uses TRBV7-9 and TRBJ1-2; a weak D match, TRBD1 (5 bases). The CDR3 is 15 amino acids. Looked up from germline, CDR1 is SEHNR and CDR2 is FQNEAQ (reference sequence). V was cut by 8 bases and J by 6 bases, with 22 bases left in between.

The CDR3, as DNA: TGTGCCAGCAGCTTGCGGGACAGGGTGAACACCGGGGAGCTGTTTTTT. Residues: CASSLRDRVNTGELFF. V gene TRBV5-4 combines with J gene TRBJ2-2, with 9 bases fitting TRBD1. The V gene end was trimmed by 1 base and the J gene end by 1 base; junction bases not matched to a gene: 2. Germline CDR1 and CDR2: SGHNT and YYREEE (reference sequence). CDR3 length equals 16 residues.

This clone showed up just once. J is TRBJ2-5 and V is TRBV6-6; D is unresolved. Germline V gene lookup returns CDR1 MNHNY and CDR2 SVGAGI (reference sequence). The CDR3 has 11 residues. Trimming shortened V by 2 bases and J by 5 bases, and 3 bases separated the two germline ends. The CDR3 is CASSYRETQYF. The CDR3 DNA sequence: TGTGCCAGCAGTTACAGGGAGACCCAGTACTTC.

J is TRBJ2-7 and V is TRBV11-1, with D possibly being TRBD1 or TRBD2 (5 bases each). Germline V gives CDR1 SGHAT, CDR2 FQDESV (reference sequence). The V end lost 5 bases, the J end lost 3 bases, and 11 bases lay between the germline ends. The length of the CDR3 is 13 residues. This CDR3 is CASSPGRFYEQYF. In nucleotides, the CDR3 is TGTGCCAGCAGCCCGGGACGGTTCTACGAGCAGTACTTC. The full variable domain, with the rest looked up from reference TRBV11-1 and TRBJ2-7, is EAEVAQSPRYKITEKSQAVAFWCDPISGHATLYWYRQILGQGPELLVQFQDESVVDDSQLPKDRFSAERLKGVDSTLKIQPAELGDSAMYLCASSPGRFYEQYFGPGTRLTVT.

The chain recombines TRBV19 with TRBJ2-3, with TRBD2 identical over 10 bases. Germline V gene sequence: CDR1 LNHDA, CDR2 SQIVND (reference sequence). The CDR3 is 19 amino acids. V lost 0 bases and J lost 4; bases outside the gene matches: 13. CDR3 in amino acids: CASSIEWRLAGVGPDTQYF. As DNA, the CDR3 is TGTGCCAGTAGTATAGAGTGGAGGCTAGCGGGGGTGGGGCCAGATACGCAGTATTTT.

CDR3: CASSTTGSGANVLTF. In DNA form, the CDR3 reads TGTGCCAGTAGTACCACAGGGTCTGGGGCCAACGTCCTGACTTTC. The chain has TRBV19 and TRBJ2-6; tentatively, D is TRBD1 (6 bases). This CDR3 is built from 15 residues. CDR1 is LNHDA, CDR2 SQIVND, per germline (reference sequence). V was trimmed by 4 bases and J by 1 base, leaving 8 bases between them.

The chain links TRBV5-1 to TRBJ1-1; TRBD1 matches at 8 bases. With 5 bases clipped from V and 3 bases from J, the junction kept 12 bases outside the gene matches. Germline V CDR1 and CDR2: SGHRS, YFSETQ. CDR3 length: 16 amino acids. CDR3 in DNA: TGCGCCAGCAGTCTACTAAACAGGGGGAGGGACACTGAAGCTTTCTTT. As protein: CASSLLNRGRDTEAFF.

This clone showed up just once. The V call is TRBV29-1, the J call TRBJ2-5; 7 bases map to TRBD1. V dropped 2 bases and J dropped 0; count of bases not matched to a gene: 3. This CDR3 is 14 amino acids long. From germline, CDR1 is SQVTM and CDR2 ANQGSEA. The CDR3 DNA sequence: TGCAGCGTTGAACCCGGGACAGACCAAGAGACCCAGTACTTC. As protein: CSVEPGTDQETQYF.

V and J are TRBV29-1 and TRBJ2-1; 9 nucleotides match TRBD2. Trimming took 3 bases from V and 1 from J; bases not matched to a gene: 10. CDR1 is SQVTM and CDR2 is ANQGSEA in the germline V gene. CDR3 length: 17 amino acids. CDR3 residues: CSVDQASGKRSYNEQFF. The DNA for the CDR3 is TGCAGCGTTGACCAGGCTAGCGGGAAGAGGTCCTACAATGAGCAGTTCTTC.

The rearrangement joins TRBV4-2 to TRBJ1-5; D perhaps matches TRBD1 (5 bases). CDR3 length: 15 amino acids. Trimming pared 0 bases from V and 3 bases from J, leaving 9 bases between. Germline loops: CDR1 LGHNA, CDR2 YNFKEQ. CDR3 bases: TGTGCCAGCAGCCAAGACGGGGCACCCAATCAGCCCCAGCATTTT. Its protein product is CASSQDGAPNQPQHF.

This chain links TRBV11-3 with TRBJ2-7; 10 positions agree with TRBD2. The germline gives CDR1 SGHNT, CDR2 YENEEA. V was pared by 2 bases and J by 5 bases, with 6 bases of the junction left unmatched. CDR3 length: 15 residues. As DNA, the CDR3 is TGTGCCAGCAGCTTAAAAGCGGGAGGGCCCCACGAGCAGTACTTC. This encodes CASSLKAGGPHEQYF.

Here the CDR3 DNA reads TGTGCCAGCAGCTTCACTAGCGAACGCACCGGGGAGCTGTTTTTT. Residues: CASSFTSERTGELFF. The chain is built from TRBV7-2 and TRBJ2-2; 7 bases fit TRBD2. After removal of 3 bases from V and 4 bases from J, the junction contained 5 bases not matched to a gene. Per the germline V gene, CDR1 is SGHTA and CDR2 is FQGNSA. The CDR3 contains 15 residues.

In its sample, this clone was seen once. V is TRBV4-1 and J is TRBJ1-3; 8 bases agree with TRBD1. CDR1 is MGHRA, CDR2 YSYEKL, per germline. Germline trimming cut 4 bases from V and 0 bases from J; bases unmatched to any gene: 2. The CDR3 length is 15 residues. The CDR3 coding sequence is TGCGCCAGCAGCCTTGGGACAGGCTCTGGAAACACCATATATTTT. This gives the protein CASSLGTGSGNTIYF.